The next 7 T cell receptor beta chains were all read from a single sample in a study of monozygotic twins with inflammatory bowel disease (dated by TCRdb to 2018 to 2020). To prepare the library, 5' RACE was applied. Data came from an Illumina HiSeq 2500. After the reads were reprocessed by TCRdb, one entry was made per CDR3 protein sequence, with no DNA. The table for this sample lists some 150,000 distinct CDR3 sequences. Around 2.4% of the sample goes to the ten largest clones. Sequencing was performed on blood. Every receptor here comes from a human donor with ulcerative colitis or Crohn's disease, or a healthy co-twin of an affected twin (not recorded which).

The chain couples TRBV5-1 to TRBJ2-7; the D call of TRBD1 rests on TCRdb alone, since no DNA is present to check it. Germline V gene sequence: CDR1 SGHRS, CDR2 YFSETQ. The CDR3 has 15 residues. The CDR3 reads CASSFTGTPSYEQYF.

This sequence joins TRBV4-1 and TRBJ2-2; TCRdb selects TRBD1, and the lack of DNA leaves this call unchecked. Germline CDR1 reads MGHRA; CDR2 reads YSYEKL. CDR3 length: 17 residues. CDR3 loop: CASSQGPRGKTRGELFF.

This rearrangement joins TRBV7-2 to TRBJ1-3. Germline values: CDR1 SGHTA, CDR2 FQGNSA. The CDR3 runs to 16 residues. CDR3 region: CASSDGPAGSGNTIYF.

V is TRBV3-1 and J is TRBJ2-7. The CDR3 spans 13 residues. Germline CDR1 is LGHDT and CDR2 is YNNKEL (reference sequence). Here the CDR3 reads CASSQGSDGEQYF.

The J gene is TRBJ2-2, the V gene TRBV5-4; TCRdb reports TRBD2, a call that lacks DNA to check it against. In germline, CDR1 is SGHNT, CDR2 YYREEE (reference sequence). The CDR3 contains 16 residues. This CDR3 reads CASSFGLAENTGELFF.

This CDR3 is CASSSYHTGELLF. The rearrangement links TRBV11-3 to TRBJ2-2. CDR1 and CDR2 from the germline V gene are SGHNT and YENEEA. The CDR3 is 13 residues long.

The gene calls are TRBV30 and TRBJ2-5; TCRdb indicates TRBD1, and absent DNA this call remains unverified. CDR1 and CDR2 (germline): GTSNPN, SVGIG (reference sequence). The CDR3 is made up of 11 amino acids. CDR3 sequence reads: CAWSLGKTQYF.